This T cell receptor (beta chain) was sequenced in a study of T cells expressing NK-cell markers. In the study overall: Sorted CD3+CD56-NKG2C+, CD3+CD56+NKG2C+ and CD3+CD56+NKG2C- T cells supplied the TCR beta repertoires. Study results and caveats: Dominant NKG2C+ clonotype frequencies of 1.0-7.0% of CD8+ T cells were measured in 5 or 6 donors. There were four donors in whom these clonotypes also led the CD3+CD56-NKG2C+ fraction.

This CDR3 has 15 residues. Per germline, CDR1 KGHDR and CDR2 SFDVKD. A note on this clonotype: Its antigen is unidentified.

The authors made TCR beta cDNA libraries by 5'RACE template switching. This switching added a universal primer site and UMIs. After re-calling the 5' RACE reads, TCRdb lists one entry per CDR3 protein, DNA absent. The sample is made up of about 430,000 distinct CDR3 sequences, and the top ten hold 1.4% of it. Sample: blood T cells: a sorted CD56 or NKG2C T cell subset, CD4+ or CD8+ T cells, or bulk PBMC T cells (not recorded which). J is TRBJ2-5 and V is TRBV24-1; lacking DNA, the TRBD1 call made by TCRdb goes unchecked. This sequence originates from a woman in her 50s in good health. CDR3 protein: CATSDPQLGPETQYF.